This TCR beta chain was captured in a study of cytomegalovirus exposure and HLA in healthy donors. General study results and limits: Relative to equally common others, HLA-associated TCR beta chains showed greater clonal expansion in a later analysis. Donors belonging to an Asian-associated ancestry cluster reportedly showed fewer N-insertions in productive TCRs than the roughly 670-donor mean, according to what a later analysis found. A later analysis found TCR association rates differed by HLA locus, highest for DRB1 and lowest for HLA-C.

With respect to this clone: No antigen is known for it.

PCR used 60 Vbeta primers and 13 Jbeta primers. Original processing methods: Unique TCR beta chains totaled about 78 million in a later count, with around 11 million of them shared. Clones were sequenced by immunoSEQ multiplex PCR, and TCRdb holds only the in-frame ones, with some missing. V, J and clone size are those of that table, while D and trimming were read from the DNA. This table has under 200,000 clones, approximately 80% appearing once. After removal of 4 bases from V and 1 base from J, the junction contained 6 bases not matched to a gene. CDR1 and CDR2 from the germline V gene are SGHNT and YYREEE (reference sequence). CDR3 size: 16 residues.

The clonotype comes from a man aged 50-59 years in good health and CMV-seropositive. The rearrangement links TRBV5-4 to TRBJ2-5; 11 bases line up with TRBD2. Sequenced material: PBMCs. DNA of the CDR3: TGTGCCAGCAGCCCTACTAGCGGGGGCGTCCAAGAGACCCAGTACTTC. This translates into CASSPTSGGVQETQYF.